This entry concerns a single T cell receptor beta chain. The data belong to a study of blood T cell repertoires in COVID-19. The protocol was immunoSEQ multiplex PCR, while the TCRdb copy is restricted to in-frame clones and leaves out a portion. The sample lists 130,000 to 150,000 clones, 85% occurring once. The sample comprised PBMCs or T cells enriched from blood (not recorded which). This TCR derives from a woman between 35 and 50 years old who had recovered from COVID-19.

CDR3 amino acids: CASSLQGVSYNEQFF. Here the CDR3 DNA reads TGTGCCAGCAGCTTGCAGGGGGTATCCTACAATGAGCAGTTCTTC. J is TRBJ2-1 and V is TRBV5-5, with TRBD1 matching 7 bases. V lost 1 base and J lost 1; bases outside the gene matches: 2. This CDR3 region has 15 residues. CDR1 is SGHKS and CDR2 is YYEKEE in the germline V gene (reference sequence).